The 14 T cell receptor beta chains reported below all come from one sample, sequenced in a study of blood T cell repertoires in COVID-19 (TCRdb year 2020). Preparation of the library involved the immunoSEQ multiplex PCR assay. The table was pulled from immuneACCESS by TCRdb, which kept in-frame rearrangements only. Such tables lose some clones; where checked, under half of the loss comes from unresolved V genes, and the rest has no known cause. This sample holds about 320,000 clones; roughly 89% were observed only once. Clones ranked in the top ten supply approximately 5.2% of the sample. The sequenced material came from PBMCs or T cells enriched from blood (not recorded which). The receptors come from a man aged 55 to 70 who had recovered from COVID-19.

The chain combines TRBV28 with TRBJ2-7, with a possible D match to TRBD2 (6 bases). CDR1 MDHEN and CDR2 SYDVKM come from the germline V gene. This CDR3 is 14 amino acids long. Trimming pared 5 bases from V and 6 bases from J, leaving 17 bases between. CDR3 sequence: CASSAPGRLGEQYF. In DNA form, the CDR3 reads TGTGCCAGCAGTGCACCCGGACGACTAGGCGAGCAGTACTTC.

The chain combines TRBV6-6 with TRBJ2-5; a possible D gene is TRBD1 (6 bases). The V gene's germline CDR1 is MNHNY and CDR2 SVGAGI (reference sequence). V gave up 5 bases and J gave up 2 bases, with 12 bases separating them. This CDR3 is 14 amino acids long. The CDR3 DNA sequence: TGTGCCAGCAGTCGAGGGACACGACAAGAGACCCAGTACTTC. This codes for CASSRGTRQETQYF.

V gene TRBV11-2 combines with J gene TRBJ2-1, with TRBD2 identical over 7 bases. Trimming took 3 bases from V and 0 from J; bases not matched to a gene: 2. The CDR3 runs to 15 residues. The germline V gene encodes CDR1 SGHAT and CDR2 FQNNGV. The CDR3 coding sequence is TGTGCCAGCAGCTTCGGCGGGGGCTCCTACAATGAGCAGTTCTTC. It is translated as CASSFGGGSYNEQFF. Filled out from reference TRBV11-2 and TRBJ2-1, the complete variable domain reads EAGVAQSPRYKIIEKRQSVAFWCNPISGHATLYWYQQILGQGPKLLIQFQNNGVVDDSQLPKDRFSAERLKGVDSTLKIQPAKLEDSAVYLCASSFGGGSYNEQFFGPGTRLTVL.

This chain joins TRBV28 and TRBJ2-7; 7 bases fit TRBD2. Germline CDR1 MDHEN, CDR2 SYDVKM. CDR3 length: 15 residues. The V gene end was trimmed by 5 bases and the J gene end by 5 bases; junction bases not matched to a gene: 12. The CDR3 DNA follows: TGTGCCAGCAGTGCCCATACCGCGGGAGACAACGAGCAGTACTTC. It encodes CASSAHTAGDNEQYF.

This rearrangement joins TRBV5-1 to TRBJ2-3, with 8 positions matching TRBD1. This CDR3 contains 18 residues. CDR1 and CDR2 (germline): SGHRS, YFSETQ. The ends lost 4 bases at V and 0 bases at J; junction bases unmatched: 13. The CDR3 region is CASSEGTGAEPSTDTQYF. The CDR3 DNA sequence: TGCGCCAGCAGCGAAGGGACAGGAGCAGAACCTAGCACAGATACGCAGTATTTT. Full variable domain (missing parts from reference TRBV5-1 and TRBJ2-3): KAGVTQTPRYLIKTRGQQVTLSCSPISGHRSVSWYQQTPGQGLQFLFEYFSETQRNKGNFPGRFSGRQFSNSRSEMNVSTLELGDSALYLCASSEGTGAEPSTDTQYFGPGTRLTVL.

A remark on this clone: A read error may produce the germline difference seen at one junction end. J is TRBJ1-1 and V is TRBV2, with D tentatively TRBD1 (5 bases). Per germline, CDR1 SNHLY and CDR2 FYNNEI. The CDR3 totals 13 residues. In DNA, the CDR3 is TGTGCCGGCAGCGCACAGGTGAACACTGAAGCTTTCTTT. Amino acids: CAGSAQVNTEAFF.

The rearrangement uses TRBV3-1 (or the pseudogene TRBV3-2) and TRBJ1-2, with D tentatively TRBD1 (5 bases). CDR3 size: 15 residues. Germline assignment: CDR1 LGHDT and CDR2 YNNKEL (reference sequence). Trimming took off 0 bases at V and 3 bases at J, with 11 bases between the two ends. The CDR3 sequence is CASSQDIGGDYGYTF. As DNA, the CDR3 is TGTGCCAGCAGCCAAGATATCGGGGGTGACTATGGCTACACCTTC.

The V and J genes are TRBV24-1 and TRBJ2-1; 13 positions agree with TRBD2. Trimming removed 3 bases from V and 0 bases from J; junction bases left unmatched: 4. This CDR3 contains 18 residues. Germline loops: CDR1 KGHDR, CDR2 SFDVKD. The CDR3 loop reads CATSDTGTSGNSYNEQFF. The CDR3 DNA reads TGTGCCACCAGTGATACCGGGACTAGCGGGAACTCCTACAATGAGCAGTTCTTC.

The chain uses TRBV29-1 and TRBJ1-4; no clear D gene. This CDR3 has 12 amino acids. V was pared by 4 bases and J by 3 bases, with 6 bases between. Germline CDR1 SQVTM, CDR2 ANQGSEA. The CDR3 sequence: CSVGGANEKLFF. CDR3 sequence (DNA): TGCAGCGTTGGGGGAGCTAATGAAAAACTGTTTTTT.

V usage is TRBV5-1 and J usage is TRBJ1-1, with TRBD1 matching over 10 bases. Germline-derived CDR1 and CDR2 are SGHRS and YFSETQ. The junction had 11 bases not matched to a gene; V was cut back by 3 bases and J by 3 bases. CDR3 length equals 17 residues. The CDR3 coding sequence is TGCGCCAGCAGCTCCGGGACAGGGGCGAATCTATACACTGAAGCTTTCTTT. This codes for CASSSGTGANLYTEAFF.

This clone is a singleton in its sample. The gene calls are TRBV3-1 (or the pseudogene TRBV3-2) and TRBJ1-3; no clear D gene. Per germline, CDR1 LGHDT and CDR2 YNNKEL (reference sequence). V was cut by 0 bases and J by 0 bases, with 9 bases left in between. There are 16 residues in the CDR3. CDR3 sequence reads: CASSQEAGFSGNTIYF. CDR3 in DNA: TGTGCCAGCAGCCAAGAGGCGGGCTTCTCTGGAAACACCATATATTTT.

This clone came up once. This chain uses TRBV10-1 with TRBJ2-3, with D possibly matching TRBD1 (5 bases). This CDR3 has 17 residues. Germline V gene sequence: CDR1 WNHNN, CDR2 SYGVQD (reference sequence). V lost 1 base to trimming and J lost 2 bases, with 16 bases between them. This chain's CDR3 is CASSEFSAGSHTDTQYF. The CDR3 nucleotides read TGCGCCAGCAGTGAGTTTTCTGCAGGGTCCCACACAGATACGCAGTATTTT.

The CDR3 loop reads CASSSDRGPQETQYF. CDR3 sequence (DNA): TGTGCCAGCAGTTCGGACAGGGGCCCCCAAGAGACCCAGTACTTC. The V call is TRBV28, the J call TRBJ2-5; 9 nucleotides align to TRBD1. This CDR3 is 15 amino acids long. Germline CDR1 MDHEN, CDR2 SYDVKM. With V trimmed by 4 bases and J by 1 base, 4 bases remained unmatched.

The CDR3 bases are TGTGCCAGTAGTATAGTTACAGGAAGTTTCTATGGCTACACCTTC. It is translated as CASSIVTGSFYGYTF. The gene calls are TRBV19 and TRBJ1-2; TRBD1 is a possible D gene (5 bases). The CDR3 extends over 15 amino acids. The V gene lost 1 base and the J gene lost 4 bases, with 13 bases spanning the gap. Germline assignment: CDR1 LNHDA and CDR2 SQIVND (reference sequence).